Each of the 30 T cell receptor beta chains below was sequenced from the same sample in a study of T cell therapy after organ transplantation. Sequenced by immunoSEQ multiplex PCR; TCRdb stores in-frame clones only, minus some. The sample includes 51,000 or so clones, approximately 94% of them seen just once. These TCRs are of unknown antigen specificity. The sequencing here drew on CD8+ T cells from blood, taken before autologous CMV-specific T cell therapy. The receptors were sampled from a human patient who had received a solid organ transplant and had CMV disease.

The CDR3 DNA reads TGTGCCAGCAGTTTATCGGTGCTCCGGGCGAACACCGGGGAGCTGTTTTTT. This sequence encodes CASSLSVLRANTGELFF. This chain links TRBV27 with TRBJ2-2; no firm D call. V lost 0 bases to trimming and J lost 0 bases, with 11 bases between them. Germline values: CDR1 MNHEY, CDR2 SMNVEV (reference sequence). CDR3 length: 17 residues.

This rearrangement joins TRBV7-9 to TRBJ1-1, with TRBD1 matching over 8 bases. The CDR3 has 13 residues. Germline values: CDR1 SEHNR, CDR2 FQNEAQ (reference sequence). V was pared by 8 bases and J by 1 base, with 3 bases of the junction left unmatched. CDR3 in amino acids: CASLQGGNTEAFF. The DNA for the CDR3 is TGTGCCAGCTTACAGGGGGGGAACACTGAAGCTTTCTTT.

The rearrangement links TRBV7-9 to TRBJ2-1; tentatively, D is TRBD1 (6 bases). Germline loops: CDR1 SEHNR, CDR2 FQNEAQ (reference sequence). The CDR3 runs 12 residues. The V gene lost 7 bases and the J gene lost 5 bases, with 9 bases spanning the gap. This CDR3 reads CASNYRDNEQFF. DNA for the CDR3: TGTGCCAGCAACTACAGGGACAATGAGCAGTTCTTC.

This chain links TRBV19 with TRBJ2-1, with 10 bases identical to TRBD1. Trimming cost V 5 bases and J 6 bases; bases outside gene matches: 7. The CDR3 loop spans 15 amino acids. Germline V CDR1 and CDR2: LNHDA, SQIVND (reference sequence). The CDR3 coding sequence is TGTGCCAGTAGTGCGACAGGGGGCGTTGGCAATGAGCAGTTCTTC. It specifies CASSATGGVGNEQFF.

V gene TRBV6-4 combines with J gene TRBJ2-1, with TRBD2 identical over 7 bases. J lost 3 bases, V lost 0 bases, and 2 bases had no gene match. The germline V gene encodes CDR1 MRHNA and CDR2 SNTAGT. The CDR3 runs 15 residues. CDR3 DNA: TGTGCCAGCAGTGACTCACCGGGAGGCTACAATGAGCAGTTCTTC. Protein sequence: CASSDSPGGYNEQFF.

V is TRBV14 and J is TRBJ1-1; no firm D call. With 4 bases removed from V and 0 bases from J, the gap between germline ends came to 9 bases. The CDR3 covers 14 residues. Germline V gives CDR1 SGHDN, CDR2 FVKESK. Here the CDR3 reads CASSPVRLNTEAFF. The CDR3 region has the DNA TGTGCCAGCAGCCCTGTTCGGCTGAACACTGAAGCTTTCTTT.

CDR3 DNA: TGTGCCAGCAGCCGGGACAACTTCTACGAGCAGTACTTC. As protein: CASSRDNFYEQYF. The chain combines TRBV27 with TRBJ2-7; possible D gene TRBD1, 6 bases. In germline, CDR1 is MNHEY, CDR2 SMNVEV (reference sequence). This CDR3 spans 13 amino acids. Trimming took off 6 bases at V and 3 bases at J, with 12 bases between the two ends.

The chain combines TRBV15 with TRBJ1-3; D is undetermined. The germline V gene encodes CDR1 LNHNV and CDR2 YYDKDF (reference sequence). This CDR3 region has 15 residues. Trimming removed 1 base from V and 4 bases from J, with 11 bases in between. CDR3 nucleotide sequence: TGTGCCACCAGCAGAGGGTCCGGGGTCGGAAACACCATATATTTT. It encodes CATSRGSGVGNTIYF.

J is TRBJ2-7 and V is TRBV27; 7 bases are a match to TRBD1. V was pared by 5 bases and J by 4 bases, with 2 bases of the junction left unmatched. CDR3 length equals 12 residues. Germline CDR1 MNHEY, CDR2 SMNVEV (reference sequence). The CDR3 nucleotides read TGTGCCAGCAGTGCGACAGGGTACGAGCAGTACTTC. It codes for CASSATGYEQYF.

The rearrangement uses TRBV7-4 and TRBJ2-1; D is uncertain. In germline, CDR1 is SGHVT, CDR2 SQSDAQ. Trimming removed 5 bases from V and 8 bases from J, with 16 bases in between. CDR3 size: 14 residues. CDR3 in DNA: TGTGCCAGCAGCCTTGGATGGGGTTGGGATGAGCAGTTCTTC. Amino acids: CASSLGWGWDEQFF. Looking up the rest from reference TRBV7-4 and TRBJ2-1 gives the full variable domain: GAGVSQSPRYKVAKRGRDVALRCDSISGHVTLYWYRQTLGQGSEVLTYSQSDAQRDKSGRPSGRFSAERPERSVSTLKIQRTEQGDSAVYLCASSLGWGWDEQFFGPGTRLTVL.

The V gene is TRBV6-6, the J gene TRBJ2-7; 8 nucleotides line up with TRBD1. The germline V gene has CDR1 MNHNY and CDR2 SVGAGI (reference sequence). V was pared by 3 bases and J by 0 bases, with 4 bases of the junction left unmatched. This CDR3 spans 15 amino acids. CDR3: CASSYSDRDSYEQYF. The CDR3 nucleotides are TGTGCCAGCAGTTATTCGGACAGGGACTCCTACGAGCAGTACTTC.

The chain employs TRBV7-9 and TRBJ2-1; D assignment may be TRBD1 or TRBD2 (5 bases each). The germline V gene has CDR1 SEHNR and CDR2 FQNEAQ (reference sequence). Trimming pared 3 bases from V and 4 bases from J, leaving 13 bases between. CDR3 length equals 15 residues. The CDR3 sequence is CASSFGAEGYNEQFF. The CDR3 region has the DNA TGTGCCAGCAGCTTTGGGGCTGAGGGGTACAATGAGCAGTTCTTC.

CDR3 sequence reads: CAISGGQGYNYGYTF. CDR3 sequence (DNA): TGTGCCATCAGTGGGGGCCAGGGATATAACTATGGCTACACCTTC. The chain couples TRBV10-3 to TRBJ1-2; a weak D match, TRBD1 (5 bases). Trimming took off 4 bases at V and 1 base at J, with 13 bases between the two ends. Germline loops: CDR1 ENHRY, CDR2 SYGVKD. The CDR3 has 15 residues.

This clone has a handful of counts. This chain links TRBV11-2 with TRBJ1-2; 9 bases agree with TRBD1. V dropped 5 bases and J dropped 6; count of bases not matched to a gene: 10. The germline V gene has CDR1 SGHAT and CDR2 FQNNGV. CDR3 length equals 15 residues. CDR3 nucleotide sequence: TGTGCCAGCAGCCCCAACAGGGGGCTCCCCGATGGCTACACCTTC. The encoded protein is CASSPNRGLPDGYTF.

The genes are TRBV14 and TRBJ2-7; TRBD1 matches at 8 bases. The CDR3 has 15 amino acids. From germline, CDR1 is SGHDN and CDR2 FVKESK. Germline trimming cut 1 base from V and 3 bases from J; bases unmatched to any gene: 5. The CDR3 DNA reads TGTGCCAGCAGCCAAGGGTGGACAGGGTTCTACGAGCAGTACTTC. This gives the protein CASSQGWTGFYEQYF.

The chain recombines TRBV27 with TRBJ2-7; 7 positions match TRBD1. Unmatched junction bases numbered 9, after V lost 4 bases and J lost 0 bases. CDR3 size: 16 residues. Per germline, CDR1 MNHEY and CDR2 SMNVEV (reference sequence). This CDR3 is CASSYSTGHNSYEQYF. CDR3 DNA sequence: TGTGCCAGCAGTTACTCGACAGGGCACAACTCCTACGAGCAGTACTTC.

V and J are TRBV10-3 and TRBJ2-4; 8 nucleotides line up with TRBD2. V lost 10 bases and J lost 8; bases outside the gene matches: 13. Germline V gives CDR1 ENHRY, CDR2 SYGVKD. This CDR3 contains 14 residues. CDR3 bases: TGTGCCAGCTCTAGCGGGCCTCCTGTGGACATTCAGTACTTC. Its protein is CASSSGPPVDIQYF.

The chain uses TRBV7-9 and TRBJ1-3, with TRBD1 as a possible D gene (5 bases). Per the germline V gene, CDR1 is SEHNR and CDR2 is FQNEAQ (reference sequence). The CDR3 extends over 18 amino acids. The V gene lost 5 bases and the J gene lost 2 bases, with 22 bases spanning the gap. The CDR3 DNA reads TGTGCCAGCAGCCCCCCTGCAGGGCCGTTGAATACTGGAAACACCATATATTTT. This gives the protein CASSPPAGPLNTGNTIYF.

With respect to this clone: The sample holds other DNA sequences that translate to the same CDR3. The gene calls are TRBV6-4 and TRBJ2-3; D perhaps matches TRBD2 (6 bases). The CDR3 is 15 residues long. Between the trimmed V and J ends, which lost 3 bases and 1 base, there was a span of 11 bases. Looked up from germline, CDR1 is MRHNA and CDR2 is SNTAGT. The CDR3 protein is CASSEGTGGTDTQYF. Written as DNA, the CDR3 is TGTGCCAGCAGTGAAGGCACGGGGGGCACAGATACGCAGTATTTT.

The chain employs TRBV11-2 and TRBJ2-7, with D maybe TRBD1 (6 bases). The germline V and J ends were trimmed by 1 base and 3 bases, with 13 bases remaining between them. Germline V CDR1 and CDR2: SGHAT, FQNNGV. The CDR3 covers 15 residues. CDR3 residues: CASSLGNRAYYEQYF. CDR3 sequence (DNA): TGTGCCAGCAGCTTAGGGAACAGGGCCTACTACGAGCAGTACTTC.

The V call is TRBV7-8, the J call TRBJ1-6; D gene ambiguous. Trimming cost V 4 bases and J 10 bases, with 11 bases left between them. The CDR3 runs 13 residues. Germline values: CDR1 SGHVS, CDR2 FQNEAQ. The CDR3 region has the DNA TGTGCCAGCAGCTACACCACTCGGTCACCCCTCCACTTT. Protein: CASSYTTRSPLHF.

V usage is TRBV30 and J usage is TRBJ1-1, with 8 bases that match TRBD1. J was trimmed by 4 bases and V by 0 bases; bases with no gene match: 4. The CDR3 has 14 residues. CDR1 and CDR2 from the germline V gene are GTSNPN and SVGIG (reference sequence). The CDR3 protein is CAWSVLTGGTEAFF. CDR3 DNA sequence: TGTGCCTGGAGTGTCCTAACAGGGGGCACTGAAGCTTTCTTT.

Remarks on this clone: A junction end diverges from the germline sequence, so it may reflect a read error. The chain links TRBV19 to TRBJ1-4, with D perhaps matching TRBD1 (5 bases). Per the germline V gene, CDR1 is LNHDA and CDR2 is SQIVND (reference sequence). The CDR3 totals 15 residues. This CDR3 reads CASSIGRGRREKLFF. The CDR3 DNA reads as TGTGCCAGTAGCATAGGGAGGGGACGGAGGGAAAAACTGTTTTTT.

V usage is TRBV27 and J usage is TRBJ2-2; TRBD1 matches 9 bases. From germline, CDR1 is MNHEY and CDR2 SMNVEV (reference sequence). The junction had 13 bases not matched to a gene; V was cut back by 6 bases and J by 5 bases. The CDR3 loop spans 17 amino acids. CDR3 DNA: TGTGCCAGCAGCCTAGGGGCCGGGACAGGGAGTACCGGGGAGCTGTTTTTT. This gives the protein CASSLGAGTGSTGELFF.

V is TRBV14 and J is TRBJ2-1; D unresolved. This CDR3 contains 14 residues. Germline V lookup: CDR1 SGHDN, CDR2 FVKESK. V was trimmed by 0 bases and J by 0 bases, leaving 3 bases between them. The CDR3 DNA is TGTGCCAGCAGCCAAGAGCTCTCCTACAATGAGCAGTTCTTC. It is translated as CASSQELSYNEQFF.

CDR3 sequence: CASSLVAETGQETQYF. The CDR3 nucleotides are TGTGCCAGCAGCTTAGTCGCGGAGACCGGCCAAGAGACCCAGTACTTC. This chain links TRBV11-2 with TRBJ2-5; unclear D gene. The CDR3 consists of 16 residues. V was cut by 1 base and J by 1 base, with 13 bases left in between. The germline gives CDR1 SGHAT, CDR2 FQNNGV.

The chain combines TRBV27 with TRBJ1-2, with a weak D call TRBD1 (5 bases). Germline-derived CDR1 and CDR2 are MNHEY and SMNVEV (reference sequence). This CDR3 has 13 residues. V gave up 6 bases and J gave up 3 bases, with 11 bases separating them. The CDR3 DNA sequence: TGTGCCAGCAGGGAGGGGTGGGACTATGGCTACACCTTC. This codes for CASREGWDYGYTF.

CDR3 coding DNA: TGTGCCAGCAGTTTCGGGCCCACAGATACGCAGTATTTT. Translated: CASSFGPTDTQYF. This sequence joins TRBV27 and TRBJ2-3; D is undetermined. Germline V gives CDR1 MNHEY, CDR2 SMNVEV (reference sequence). CDR3 size: 13 residues. V was pared by 3 bases and J by 2 bases, with 6 bases between.

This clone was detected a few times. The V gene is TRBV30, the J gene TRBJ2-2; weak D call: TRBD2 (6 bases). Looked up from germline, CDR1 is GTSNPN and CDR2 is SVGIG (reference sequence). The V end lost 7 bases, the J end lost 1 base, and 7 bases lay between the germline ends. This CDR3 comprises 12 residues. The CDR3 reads CAFGGNTGELFF. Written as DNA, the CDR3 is TGTGCCTTCGGGGGGAACACCGGGGAGCTGTTTTTT. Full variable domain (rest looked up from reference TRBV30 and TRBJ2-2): SQTIHQWPATLVQPVGSPLSLECTVEGTSNPNLYWYRQAAGRGLQLLFYSVGIGQISSEVPQNLSASRPQDRQFILSSKKLLLSDSGFYLCAFGGNTGELFFGEGSRLTVL.

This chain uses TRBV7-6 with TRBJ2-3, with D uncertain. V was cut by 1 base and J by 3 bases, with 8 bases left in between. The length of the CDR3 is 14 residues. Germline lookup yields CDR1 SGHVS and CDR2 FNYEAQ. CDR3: CASSLVAGTDTQYF. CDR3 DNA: TGTGCCAGCAGCTTAGTAGCCGGGACAGATACGCAGTATTTT.